This TCR beta chain was sequenced for a study of CD8 T cells in ankylosing spondylitis. The authors made TCR beta libraries by quantitative 5'-RACE with molecular barcodes. One entry per CDR3 protein, called by TCRdb with MiXCR from the 5' RACE reads. The sample yields fewer than 250,000 distinct CDR3 sequences, 20% to 30% seen once. This clonotype was found many times. What it binds is unknown. Study outcomes and limitations: Disease-linked clones, CD8+, were relatively rare in peripheral blood. The clones that were linked to disease were reported to be significantly enriched in matched synovial fluid samples from ankylosing spondylitis patients. Among TCR beta sequences, a motif of roughly 8 highly homologous variants appeared characteristic of ankylosing spondylitis blood.

CDR1 and CDR2 (germline): LNHNV, YYDKDF (reference sequence). V lost 2 bases to trimming and J lost 8 bases, with 13 bases between them. This CDR3 contains 14 residues. The TCR originated in a male donor with ankylosing spondylitis or in good health (not recorded which). The chain carries TRBV15 and TRBJ2-1; D not certain. The specimen sequenced was blood, either unsorted or a sorted T cell fraction (not recorded which). CDR3 coding DNA: TGTGCCACCAGCAGACCCCTGGGTGCCTATGAGCAGTTCTTC. It specifies CATSRPLGAYEQFF. The entire variable domain, with the rest obtained from reference TRBV15 and TRBJ2-1, is as follows: DAMVIQNPRYQVTQFGKPVTLSCSQTLNHNVMYWYQQKSSQAPKLLFHYYDKDFNNEADTPDNFQSRRPNTSFCFLDIRSPGLGDTAMYLCATSRPLGAYEQFFGPGTRLTVL.